The 32 T cell receptor beta chains below were found in one sample sequenced in a study of OX40 agonist ivuxolimab in advanced cancers. The protocol was immunoSEQ multiplex PCR, while the TCRdb copy is restricted to in-frame clones and leaves out a portion. The data contain some 74,000 clones, approximately 94% of them singletons. Material: CD4+ or CD8+ T cells sorted from blood, obtained in a trial of the OX40 agonist ivuxolimab. All receptors derive from an adult with an advanced solid tumor such as melanoma, head and neck, liver or kidney cancer.

The gene calls are TRBV5-5 and TRBJ1-1; D ambiguous. Trimming left V 9 bases short and J 5 bases short, with 14 bases between. The CDR3 is 12 residues long. Germline V gene lookup returns CDR1 SGHKS and CDR2 YYEKEE (reference sequence). This CDR3 is CATWARRTEAFF. Here the CDR3 DNA reads TGTGCCACCTGGGCAAGGAGAACTGAAGCTTTCTTT.

J is TRBJ2-3 and V is TRBV10-3; 8 nucleotides line up with TRBD2. The CDR3 contains 18 residues. The V and J ends lost 3 bases and 0 bases, in that order; junction bases with no gene match: 11. From germline, CDR1 is ENHRY and CDR2 SYGVKD. CDR3 protein: CAISETGRGSGSTDTQYF. CDR3 nucleotide sequence: TGTGCCATCAGTGAAACCGGGAGGGGGAGTGGGAGCACAGATACGCAGTATTTT.

V gene TRBV5-1 combines with J gene TRBJ1-4; D ambiguous. The CDR3 totals 14 residues. Germline lookup yields CDR1 SGHRS and CDR2 YFSETQ. V was cut by 4 bases and J by 0 bases, with 7 bases left in between. The CDR3 bases are TGCGCCAGCAGCATCGGGACAACTAATGAAAAACTGTTTTTT. It specifies CASSIGTTNEKLFF.

The chain carries TRBV12-5 and TRBJ2-7; D ambiguous. Trimming pared 7 bases from V and 6 bases from J, leaving 16 bases between. The CDR3 has 13 residues. Germline V gives CDR1 LGHNT, CDR2 FRNRAP. CDR3 region: CASVRFPGPEQYF. Here the CDR3 DNA reads TGTGCTAGTGTCCGATTTCCAGGACCCGAGCAGTACTTC.

V and J are TRBV7-3 and TRBJ1-6; perhaps TRBD1 as D (6 bases). The CDR3 is 21 amino acids. V lost 3 bases and J 8 bases, leaving 32 bases between the germline ends. In germline, CDR1 is SGHTA, CDR2 FQGTGA. CDR3 coding DNA: TGTGCCAGCAGCTTCGGAGAAACGGGGGGCCCCTTATGGGGTAAAGATTCACCCCTCCACTTT. Protein product: CASSFGETGGPLWGKDSPLHF.

The chain combines TRBV6-1 with TRBJ2-1, with a tentative D call TRBD2 (6 bases). Trimming pared 4 bases from V and 2 bases from J, leaving 9 bases between. Germline loops: CDR1 MNHNS, CDR2 SASEGT. The CDR3 has 14 amino acids. The CDR3: CASSAGEPYNEQFF. The CDR3 DNA sequence: TGTGCCAGCAGTGCGGGAGAACCCTACAATGAGCAGTTCTTC.

This chain uses TRBV11-2 with TRBJ2-7; D possibly corresponds to TRBD1 (6 bases). The V end lost 2 bases, the J end lost 7 bases, and 21 bases lay between the germline ends. Germline CDR1 and CDR2: SGHAT and FQNNGV. The CDR3 runs to 16 residues. For the CDR3, the DNA is TGTGCCAGCAGCTTATACTCCGGGACATACTTTCTGGAGCAGTACTTC. Protein sequence: CASSLYSGTYFLEQYF.

This rearrangement joins TRBV18 to TRBJ1-1; D is perhaps TRBD1 (5 bases). Trimming cost V 3 bases and J 1 base, with 18 bases left between them. Germline V gene data show CDR1 as KGHSH and CDR2 as LQKENI. The CDR3 has 17 residues. Here the CDR3 DNA reads TGTGCCAGCTCACCTCCCCGTGGAGCCGGGGGGAACACTGAAGCTTTCTTT. This translates into CASSPPRGAGGNTEAFF.

J is TRBJ1-2 and V is TRBV29-1, with D possibly matching TRBD1 (5 bases). V was shortened by 4 bases and J by 10 bases, with 25 bases between the two germline ends. This CDR3 is built from 15 residues. The V gene's germline CDR1 is SQVTM and CDR2 ANQGSEA. The CDR3, as DNA: TGCAGCGTTGGGCCCGGTGAGGGGCCGGAGGCAGCCTACACCTTC. It translates to CSVGPGEGPEAAYTF.

The genes are TRBV11-3 and TRBJ2-1, with a tentative D call TRBD2 (6 bases). This CDR3 has 11 amino acids. The germline CDR1 and CDR2 sequences are SGHNT and YENEEA. V lost 4 bases, J lost 9 bases, and 7 bases lay in between. The CDR3 loop is CASSSGVEQFF. The CDR3 DNA follows: TGTGCCAGCAGCTCGGGAGTTGAGCAGTTCTTC. Full variable domain (outside the CDR3, taken from reference TRBV11-3 and TRBJ2-1): EAGVVQSPRYKIIEKKQPVAFWCNPISGHNTLYWYLQNLGQGPELLIRYENEEAVDDSQLPKDRFSAERLKGVDSTLKIQPAELGDSAVYLCASSSGVEQFFGPGTRLTVL.

This chain connects TRBV5-6 to TRBJ2-7; D possibly matches TRBD1 or TRBD2 (6 bases each). Trimming pared 0 bases from V and 3 bases from J, leaving 13 bases between. The V gene's germline CDR1 is SGHDT and CDR2 YYEEEE. This CDR3 contains 15 residues. As DNA, the CDR3 is TGTGCCAGCAGCTTGGTCGGGGGCCGACTCTACGAGCAGTACTTC. Translation: CASSLVGGRLYEQYF.

For this clone: Other DNA variants within this sample encode the same CDR3. The chain couples TRBV27 to TRBJ2-7; D uncertain. CDR1 and CDR2 from the germline V gene are MNHEY and SMNVEV (reference sequence). Trimming stripped 3 bases from V and 4 bases from J, with 7 bases between. The CDR3 is 12 residues long. The CDR3: CASSFLGYEQYF. The DNA for the CDR3 is TGTGCCAGCAGTTTCCTCGGTTACGAGCAGTACTTC.

The chain uses TRBV11-1 and TRBJ2-7, with 7 positions matching TRBD1. CDR1 SGHAT and CDR2 FQDESV come from the germline V gene (reference sequence). This CDR3 is built from 17 residues. Trimming removed 1 base from V and 5 bases from J; junction bases left unmatched: 14. The CDR3 region has the DNA TGTGCCAGCAGCTTAGTTCCCTACAGGGGAAGTTCGGACGAGCAGTACTTC. This codes for CASSLVPYRGSSDEQYF.

The chain recombines TRBV7-9 with TRBJ2-1; possibly TRBD2 for D (5 bases). The V gene lost 3 bases and the J gene lost 0 bases, with 12 bases spanning the gap. In germline, CDR1 is SEHNR, CDR2 FQNEAQ (reference sequence). CDR3 length: 16 amino acids. CDR3 sequence: CASSFLAPDSYNEQFF. DNA of the CDR3: TGTGCCAGCAGCTTCCTAGCCCCCGACTCCTACAATGAGCAGTTCTTC.

This clone was recorded only once. The chain carries TRBV7-8 and TRBJ2-7; 7 positions match TRBD1. Germline V CDR1 and CDR2: SGHVS, FQNEAQ. The CDR3 totals 14 residues. V lost 5 bases to trimming and J lost 0 bases; unmatched junction nucleotides: 4. The chain's CDR3 is CASSLHRGSYEQYF. CDR3 coding DNA: TGTGCCAGCAGCCTACACAGGGGCTCCTACGAGCAGTACTTC.

Only one count was recorded for this clone. This rearrangement joins TRBV27 to TRBJ2-3; D could derive from TRBD1 or TRBD2 (5 bases each). Germline V gene sequence: CDR1 MNHEY, CDR2 SMNVEV (reference sequence). Trimming cost V 4 bases and J 0 bases, with 14 bases left between them. The CDR3 loop spans 16 amino acids. CDR3 nucleotide sequence: TGTGCCAGCAGTTCGGGACCCCCGTCTAGCACAGATACGCAGTATTTT. This sequence encodes CASSSGPPSSTDTQYF.

V and J are TRBV4-2 and TRBJ1-4, with TRBD1 as a possible D gene (5 bases). Per the germline V gene, CDR1 is LGHNA and CDR2 is YNFKEQ. Deletions cut 3 bases from V and 7 bases from J, with 12 bases between. There are 14 residues in the CDR3. The CDR3 sequence: CASSQGVASEKLFF. CDR3 in DNA: TGTGCCAGCAGCCAGGGGGTGGCGAGTGAAAAACTGTTTTTT.

This clone was recorded only once. This rearrangement joins TRBV4-2 to TRBJ2-7; D tentatively fits TRBD1 or TRBD2 (6 bases each). The V gene's germline CDR1 is LGHNA and CDR2 YNFKEQ. CDR3 size: 14 residues. Trimming took off 2 bases at V and 3 bases at J, with 11 bases between the two ends. The CDR3, as DNA: TGTGCCAGCAGCCAATTCGGGGGCAGCTACGAGCAGTACTTC. Translating it yields CASSQFGGSYEQYF.

The gene calls are TRBV5-4 and TRBJ2-3, with TRBD2 as a possible D gene (7 bases). V was clipped by 1 base and J by 4 bases, with 19 bases between them. Germline V CDR1 and CDR2: SGHNT, YYREEE (reference sequence). The CDR3 extends over 17 amino acids. The CDR3 DNA is TGTGCCAGCAGCTTGTCTGGGGGGCGGGAGTGGGCAGATACGCAGTATTTT. Translating it yields CASSLSGGREWADTQYF.

This chain uses TRBV7-9 with TRBJ2-3; 11 nucleotides agree with TRBD2. The CDR3 contains 16 residues. Germline V gene sequence: CDR1 SEHNR, CDR2 FQNEAQ (reference sequence). Trimming took 5 bases from V and 0 from J; bases not matched to a gene: 4. The CDR3 loop is CASSSRTSGSTDTQYF. The DNA for the CDR3 is TGTGCCAGCAGCAGTCGGACTAGCGGGAGCACAGATACGCAGTATTTT.

The DNA of the CDR3 is TGTGCCAGCAGCATGACAGACGCCGGGGACGAGCAGTACTTC. Protein: CASSMTDAGDEQYF. The chain couples TRBV7-9 to TRBJ2-7; D possibly uses TRBD1 or TRBD2 (5 bases each). Germline V gives CDR1 SEHNR, CDR2 FQNEAQ (reference sequence). The V end lost 5 bases, the J end lost 5 bases, and 16 bases lay between the germline ends. This CDR3 spans 14 amino acids.

This sequence joins TRBV28 and TRBJ1-2; possible D gene TRBD1, 6 bases. The CDR3 runs to 14 residues. Germline V gene lookup returns CDR1 MDHEN and CDR2 SYDVKM. Trimming removed 5 bases from V and 6 bases from J, with 16 bases in between. The CDR3 coding sequence is TGTGCCAGCAGTACCAAACAGGGAGGGAATGGCTACACCTTC. As protein: CASSTKQGGNGYTF.

CDR3: CASSRDRSLYEQYF. The CDR3 DNA reads as TGTGCCAGCAGCCGGGACAGATCTCTCTACGAGCAGTACTTC. This chain uses TRBV28 with TRBJ2-7; TRBD1 agrees at 7 bases. V lost 6 bases and J lost 3; bases outside the gene matches: 8. This CDR3 is built from 14 residues. CDR1 and CDR2 from the germline V gene are MDHEN and SYDVKM.

The chain links TRBV27 to TRBJ2-5; 9 nucleotides match TRBD1. The CDR3 consists of 15 residues. The V gene end was trimmed by 7 bases and the J gene end by 3 bases; junction bases not matched to a gene: 9. Per germline, CDR1 MNHEY and CDR2 SMNVEV (reference sequence). The CDR3 nucleotides are TGTGCCAGCATGAAACGCCGGGACAGGGAAGAGACCCAGTACTTC. It specifies CASMKRRDREETQYF.

The chain is built from TRBV12-2 and TRBJ1-4; TRBD1 reflects the table's D call only, with no check against the DNA. TRBV12-2 is a pseudogene locus. CDR3 size: 16 residues. The CDR3 sequence is CASRPPWTGSSEKLFF. The CDR3 region has the DNA TGTGCAAGTCGCCCGCCTTGGACAGGGTCGAGCGAAAAACTGTTTTTT.

V is TRBV10-3 and J is TRBJ2-3; a possible D gene is TRBD2 (5 bases). Trimming cost V 2 bases and J 5 bases, with 20 bases left between them. Germline loops: CDR1 ENHRY, CDR2 SYGVKD. This CDR3 comprises 17 residues. The CDR3 DNA reads TGTGCCATCAGTGAGCCATTAGCGTCGTACGCGGAAGATACGCAGTATTTT. This sequence encodes CAISEPLASYAEDTQYF.

The chain joins TRBV27 to TRBJ2-1; TRBD2 aligns across 10 bases. V shed 4 bases and J 6 bases; nucleotides not matched to a gene: 6. The length of the CDR3 is 15 residues. Germline V gene sequence: CDR1 MNHEY, CDR2 SMNVEV (reference sequence). CDR3 sequence: CASSSSGLASNEQFF. The CDR3 bases are TGTGCCAGCAGTTCCTCGGGACTAGCGAGCAATGAGCAGTTCTTC.

V and J are TRBV2 and TRBJ1-2; the D is unclear. This CDR3 has 13 amino acids. CDR1 SNHLY and CDR2 FYNNEI come from the germline V gene. Trimming stripped 5 bases from V and 3 bases from J, with 10 bases between. CDR3 nucleotides: TGTGCCAGCAGTTCCGGGTCGGACTATGGCTACACCTTC. This gives the protein CASSSGSDYGYTF. Combining the CDR3 with reference TRBV2 and TRBJ1-2 gives the whole variable domain EPEVTQTPSHQVTQMGQEVILRCVPISNHLYFYWYRQILGQKVEFLVSFYNNEISEKSEIFDDQFSVERPDGSNFTLKIRSTKLEDSAMYFCASSSGSDYGYTFGSGTRLTVV.

The chain combines TRBV9 with TRBJ1-1, with no clear D. In germline, CDR1 is SGDLS, CDR2 YYNGEE. V was shortened by 0 bases and J by 6 bases, with 9 bases between the two germline ends. The CDR3 extends over 13 amino acids. CDR3 bases: TGTGCCAGCAGCGTAGTAGGAGGCTCTGAAGCTTTCTTT. This encodes CASSVVGGSEAFF.

This rearrangement joins TRBV5-1 to TRBJ2-5, with TRBD1 identical over 10 bases. CDR1 SGHRS and CDR2 YFSETQ come from the germline V gene. The junction had 18 bases not matched to a gene; V was cut back by 4 bases and J by 0 bases. The CDR3 is 20 residues long. The CDR3 sequence: CASSLRQGAERGTNQETQYF. CDR3 nucleotide sequence: TGCGCCAGCAGCCTCCGACAGGGGGCCGAGCGGGGGACCAACCAAGAGACCCAGTACTTC.

The rearrangement links TRBV4-1 to TRBJ1-4; 9 bases are a match to TRBD1. CDR1 is MGHRA, CDR2 YSYEKL, per germline. V lost 4 bases, J lost 4 bases, and 4 bases stayed unmatched. The CDR3 sequence is 15 residues long. The CDR3 coding sequence is TGCGCCAGCAGCCGCTTGGGACAGGGTAATGAAAAACTGTTTTTT. Translation gives CASSRLGQGNEKLFF.

The chain is built from TRBV6-1 and TRBJ1-4; 7 nucleotides align to TRBD1. The CDR3 has 15 amino acids. Germline assignment: CDR1 MNHNS and CDR2 SASEGT. Germline trimming cut 6 bases from V and 2 bases from J; bases unmatched to any gene: 6. CDR3 bases: TGTGCCAGCAGCCTGGCAGGGGGGACTAATGAAAAACTGTTTTTT. As protein: CASSLAGGTNEKLFF.